This T cell receptor beta chain was retrieved from a study of lymphopenia after photon versus proton radiotherapy. Details on this clone: The target antigen is unknown.

Study-wide points: Better survival with proton therapy was suggested as possible, not demonstrated.

Libraries were prepared by immunoSEQ multiplex PCR; TCRdb keeps only in-frame clonotypes and omits some of them. Altogether tens of thousands of clones are present, roughly four fifths being singletons, with the ten largest covering over 2.5%. V lost 6 bases, J lost 6 bases, and 13 bases stayed unmatched. The CDR3 consists of 17 residues. Germline CDR1 is MRHNA and CDR2 is SNTAGT. This sample comprised peripheral blood, obtained from a patient treated with photon-based radiotherapy. The V gene is TRBV6-4, the J gene TRBJ1-5, with 11 bases matching TRBD1. This clonotype was sampled from a woman between 50 and 59 years old with pancreatic cancer. The CDR3 reads CASSLRADRGQSQPQHF. In DNA form, the CDR3 reads TGTGCCAGCAGCCTGCGTGCGGACAGGGGGCAGAGTCAGCCCCAGCATTTT.